This TCR beta chain stems from a study of shared clonotypes between healthy human individuals. Some clones are missing from TCRdb's copy, which holds only in-frame ones; the method was immunoSEQ multiplex PCR. Of over 2 million clones listed, 85% to 95% are singletons. The germline V gene encodes CDR1 SNHLY and CDR2 FYNNEI. The CDR3 consists of 16 residues. A word on this clone: The junction differs from germline at one of its ends, possibly a read error.

The TCR was taken from a man younger than 35 in good health. Some clones in this sample may be carry-over from other donors' samples. This chain connects TRBV2 to TRBJ2-2; TRBD2 aligns across 10 bases. The specimen was naive CD4+ T cells from PBMCs. Subset meaning: CD45RA+ positively selected. The CDR3: CSSSGLADPNTGELFF. In DNA form, the CDR3 reads TGCTCATCTTCAGGACTAGCGGACCCGAACACCGGGGAGCTGTTTTTT.